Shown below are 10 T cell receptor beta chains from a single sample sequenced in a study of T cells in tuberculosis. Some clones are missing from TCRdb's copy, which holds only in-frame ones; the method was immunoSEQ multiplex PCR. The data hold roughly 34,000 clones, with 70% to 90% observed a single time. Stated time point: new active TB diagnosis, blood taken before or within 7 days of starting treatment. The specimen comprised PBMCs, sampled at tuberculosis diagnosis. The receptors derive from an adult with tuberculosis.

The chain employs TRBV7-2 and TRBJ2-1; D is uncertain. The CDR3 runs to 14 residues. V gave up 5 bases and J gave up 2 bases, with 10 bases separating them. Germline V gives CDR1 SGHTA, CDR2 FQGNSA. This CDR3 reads CASSPTATYNEQFF. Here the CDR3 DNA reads TGTGCCAGCAGCCCAACAGCAACCTACAATGAGCAGTTCTTC. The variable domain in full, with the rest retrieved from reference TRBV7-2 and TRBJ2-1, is GAGVSQSPSNKVTEKGKDVELRCDPISGHTALYWYRQSLGQGLEFLIYFQGNSAPDKSGLPSDRFSAERTGGSVSTLTIQRTQQEDSAVYLCASSPTATYNEQFFGPGTRLTVL.

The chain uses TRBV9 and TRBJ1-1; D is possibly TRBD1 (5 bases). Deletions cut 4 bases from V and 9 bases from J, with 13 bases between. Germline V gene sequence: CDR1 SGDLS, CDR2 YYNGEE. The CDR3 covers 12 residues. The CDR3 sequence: CASSPDSGKAFF. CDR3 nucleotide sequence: TGTGCCAGCAGCCCAGACAGTGGGAAAGCTTTCTTT.

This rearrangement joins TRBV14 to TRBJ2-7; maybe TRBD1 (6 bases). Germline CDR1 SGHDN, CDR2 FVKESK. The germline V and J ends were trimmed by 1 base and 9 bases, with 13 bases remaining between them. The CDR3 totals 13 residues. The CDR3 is CASSQVGGSGQYF. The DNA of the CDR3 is TGTGCCAGCAGCCAAGTTGGGGGCAGCGGGCAGTACTTC.

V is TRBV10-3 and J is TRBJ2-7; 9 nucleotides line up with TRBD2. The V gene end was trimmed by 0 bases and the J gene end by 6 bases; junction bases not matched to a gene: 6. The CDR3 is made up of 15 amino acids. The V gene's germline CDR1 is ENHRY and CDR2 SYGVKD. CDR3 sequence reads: CAISESTLAGSEQYF. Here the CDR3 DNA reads TGTGCCATCAGTGAGTCGACCCTAGCGGGATCCGAGCAGTACTTC.

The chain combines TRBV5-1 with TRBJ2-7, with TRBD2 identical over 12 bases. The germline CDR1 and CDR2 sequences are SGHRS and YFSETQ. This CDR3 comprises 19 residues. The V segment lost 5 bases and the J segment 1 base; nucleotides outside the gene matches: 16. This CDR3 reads CASRHASGRVQSQSYEQYF. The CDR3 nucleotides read TGCGCCAGCAGACACGCTAGCGGGAGGGTCCAAAGTCAATCCTACGAGCAGTACTTC.

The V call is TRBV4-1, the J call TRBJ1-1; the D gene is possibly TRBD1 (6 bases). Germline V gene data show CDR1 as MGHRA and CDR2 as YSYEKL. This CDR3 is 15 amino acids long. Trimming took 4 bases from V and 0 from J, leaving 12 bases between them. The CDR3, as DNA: TGCGCCAGCAGCCGTGCGAACAGGGTGAACACTGAAGCTTTCTTT. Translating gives CASSRANRVNTEAFF.

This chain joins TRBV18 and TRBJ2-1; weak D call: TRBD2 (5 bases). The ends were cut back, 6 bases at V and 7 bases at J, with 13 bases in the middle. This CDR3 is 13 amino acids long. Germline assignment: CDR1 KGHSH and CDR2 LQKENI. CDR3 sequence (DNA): TGTGCCAGCTCCCTAGCTCGTGAGAATGAGCAGTTCTTC. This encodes CASSLARENEQFF.

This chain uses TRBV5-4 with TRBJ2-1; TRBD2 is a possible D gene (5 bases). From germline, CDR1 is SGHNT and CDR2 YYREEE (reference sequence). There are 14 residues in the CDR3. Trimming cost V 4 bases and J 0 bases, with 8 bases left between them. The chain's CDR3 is CASSADFSYNEQFF. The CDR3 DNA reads TGTGCCAGCAGCGCGGACTTCTCCTACAATGAGCAGTTCTTC.

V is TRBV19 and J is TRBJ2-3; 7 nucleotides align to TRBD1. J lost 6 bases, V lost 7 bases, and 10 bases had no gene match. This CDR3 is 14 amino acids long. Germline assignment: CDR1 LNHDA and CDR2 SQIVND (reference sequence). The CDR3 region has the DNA TGTGCCAGTAATCCAGACAGGGAAGACGATACGCAGTATTTT. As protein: CASNPDREDDTQYF.

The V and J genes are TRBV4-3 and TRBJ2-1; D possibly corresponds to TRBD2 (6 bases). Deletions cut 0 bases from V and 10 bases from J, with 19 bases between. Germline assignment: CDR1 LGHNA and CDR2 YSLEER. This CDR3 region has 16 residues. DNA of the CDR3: TGCGCCAGCAGCCAAGAAGGTCGGGAGTCTTCGGTCGAGCAGTTCTTC. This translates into CASSQEGRESSVEQFF.